This T cell receptor beta chain originates from a study of early T cells in non-severe SARS-CoV-2 infection. Study-level information: Sequencing of bulk RNA from unsorted whole blood was done, without chain pairing.

This clonotype appeared many times. The antigen remains undetermined. Whole-study results and caveats: The matching step, a VDJdb search, favored anti-spike CD8 responses and missed private and CD4 specificities.

Molecules of cDNA were individually given unique molecular identifiers that were attached to them. TCRdb recomputed calls from the 5' RACE reads with MiXCR, one row per CDR3 protein. The data contain approximately 73,000 distinct CDR3 sequences, over 9% of them singletons. The sequencing sample was made of whole blood. The source is an adult who was a healthcare worker with PCR-confirmed SARS-CoV-2 infection or an uninfected control (not recorded which).

CDR3 residues: CASSQPGGGDEQYF. CDR3 sequence (DNA): TGTGCCAGCAGCCAACCTGGCGGGGGCGACGAGCAGTACTTC. The V gene is TRBV4-2, the J gene TRBJ2-7, with D possibly matching TRBD2 (7 bases). This CDR3 has 14 residues. V lost 2 bases and J 5 bases, leaving 13 bases between the germline ends. Per the germline V gene, CDR1 is LGHNA and CDR2 is YNFKEQ.